Following are 12 T cell receptor beta chains from one sample sequenced in a study of blood T cell repertoires in COVID-19. Method: immunoSEQ multiplex PCR; TCRdb's copy keeps in-frame clones and lacks some. The sample consists of roughly 100,000 clones, 70% to 90% of them appearing once. Sequencing was done on a sample of peripheral blood. These receptors originate from a woman aged 60-75 years with acute or convalescent COVID-19.

CDR3 in amino acids: CASSLVTGGDYGYTF. DNA of the CDR3: TGCGCCAGCAGCTTGGTTACAGGAGGGGACTATGGCTACACCTTC. The rearrangement uses TRBV5-1 and TRBJ1-2; D is perhaps TRBD1 (5 bases). Per germline, CDR1 SGHRS and CDR2 YFSETQ. The CDR3 runs 15 residues. V dropped 0 bases and J dropped 3 bases, with 12 bases sitting between them.

V is TRBV27 and J is TRBJ1-1, with a tentative D call TRBD1 (6 bases). This CDR3 contains 15 residues. Trimming cost V 6 bases and J 1 base, with 15 bases left between them. CDR1 and CDR2 from the germline V gene are MNHEY and SMNVEV (reference sequence). The CDR3 DNA is TGTGCCAGCAGAATAGGGGGGGGCGCGAACACTGAAGCTTTCTTT. Amino acids: CASRIGGGANTEAFF.

The chain combines TRBV28 with TRBJ1-4, with 9 bases that match TRBD1. From germline, CDR1 is MDHEN and CDR2 SYDVKM. V trimming: 6 bases; J trimming: 6 bases; junction bases outside the gene matches: 11. This CDR3 has 16 amino acids. The CDR3 reads CASRAVTGGSDEKLFF. The DNA of the CDR3 is TGTGCCAGCAGGGCCGTAACAGGGGGCAGCGATGAAAAACTGTTTTTT.

The V call is TRBV19, the J call TRBJ1-5; 8 positions match TRBD1. The CDR3 covers 15 residues. Trimming removed 5 bases from V and 5 bases from J; junction bases left unmatched: 8. The germline V gene has CDR1 LNHDA and CDR2 SQIVND (reference sequence). The CDR3 protein is CASSFGQGLYQPQHF. In nucleotides, the CDR3 is TGTGCCAGTAGTTTTGGACAGGGCCTGTATCAGCCCCAGCATTTT.

This chain links TRBV10-3 with TRBJ1-5; no clear D. The length of the CDR3 is 14 residues. The germline V gene has CDR1 ENHRY and CDR2 SYGVKD. With 3 bases removed from V and 2 bases from J, the gap between germline ends came to 8 bases. The CDR3 reads CAISERQGNQPQHF. The CDR3 nucleotides read TGTGCCATCAGTGAACGGCAGGGCAATCAGCCCCAGCATTTT.

The V call is TRBV5-1, the J call TRBJ2-1, with 7 bases fitting TRBD2. The length of the CDR3 is 15 residues. Germline values: CDR1 SGHRS, CDR2 YFSETQ. V lost 4 bases, J lost 7 bases, and 11 bases stayed unmatched. CDR3 sequence (DNA): TGCGCCAGCAGCCCGGCTCTAGCGGTTGGGAATGAGCAGTTCTTC. Amino acids: CASSPALAVGNEQFF.

This chain links TRBV30 with TRBJ2-5, with TRBD2 matching over 14 bases. Per germline, CDR1 GTSNPN and CDR2 SVGIG (reference sequence). V lost 0 bases to trimming and J lost 4 bases; unmatched junction nucleotides: 4. This CDR3 has 16 residues. CDR3 sequence reads: CAWSVGTSGSGETQYF. The DNA for the CDR3 is TGTGCCTGGAGTGTTGGGACTAGCGGGAGTGGAGAGACCCAGTACTTC. Using reference TRBV30 and TRBJ2-5 for the parts outside the CDR3, the full variable domain is SQTIHQWPATLVQPVGSPLSLECTVEGTSNPNLYWYRQAAGRGLQLLFYSVGIGQISSEVPQNLSASRPQDRQFILSSKKLLLSDSGFYLCAWSVGTSGSGETQYFGPGTRLLVL.

V and J are TRBV28 and TRBJ1-1, with D unclear. The V end was cut by 10 bases, the J end by 1 base, with 16 bases between. Germline CDR1 reads MDHEN; CDR2 reads SYDVKM. This CDR3 is 14 amino acids long. CDR3 protein: CATRSPGANTEAFF. In DNA form, the CDR3 reads TGTGCCACCCGAAGCCCGGGAGCGAACACTGAAGCTTTCTTT.

This clone showed up just once. This sample includes further DNA sequences coding for the same CDR3. The chain recombines TRBV10-3 with TRBJ1-5, with TRBD1 identical over 11 bases. The germline V gene encodes CDR1 ENHRY and CDR2 SYGVKD. The V segment lost 2 bases and the J segment 4 bases; nucleotides outside the gene matches: 1. This CDR3 is 15 amino acids long. CDR3: CAISEGDRGNQPQHF. CDR3 DNA: TGTGCCATCAGTGAGGGGGACAGGGGGAATCAGCCCCAGCATTTT.

V and J are TRBV6-5 and TRBJ1-1; D ambiguous. The CDR3 is made up of 15 amino acids. V lost 4 bases, J lost 4 bases, and 16 bases lay in between. From germline, CDR1 is MNHEY and CDR2 SVGAGI. The CDR3 region has the DNA TGTGCCAGCAGTTTAGGATTTACGGGGAGCACTGAAGCTTTCTTT. Translated, it gives CASSLGFTGSTEAFF.

This chain joins TRBV19 and TRBJ2-1; 10 bases line up with TRBD2. The length of the CDR3 is 18 residues. V gave up 0 bases and J gave up 4 bases; unmatched junction bases: 9. Per germline, CDR1 LNHDA and CDR2 SQIVND (reference sequence). The DNA for the CDR3 is TGTGCCAGTAGTATAGACAAACCGGGACTAGCGTTTTACAATGAGCAGTTCTTC. Amino acids: CASSIDKPGLAFYNEQFF.

This chain's CDR3 is CASRPSGRAGGNEQFF. CDR3 nucleotides: TGTGCCAGTAGACCTAGCGGGAGGGCGGGCGGCAATGAGCAGTTCTTC. The chain carries TRBV19 and TRBJ2-1, with 12 bases aligning to TRBD2. The V segment lost 6 bases and the J segment 6 bases; nucleotides outside the gene matches: 9. CDR3 length equals 16 residues. Germline CDR1 reads LNHDA; CDR2 reads SQIVND (reference sequence).